The rows below give T cell receptor beta chains drawn from one sample of a study of blood T cell repertoires in COVID-19. Using immunoSEQ multiplex PCR, the repertoire was profiled, and TCRdb retains in-frame clones only, with some absent. Altogether about 170,000 clones are present, around 82% being singletons, with the ten largest covering about 11%. Input material: peripheral blood. The receptors derive from an elderly woman with active or convalescent COVID-19. The CDR3 runs from the conserved cysteine through the conserved F or W. Fields, in order: clone size, J gene, D gene, V gene, CDR3 protein, CDR3 DNA. A D gene is named only where the DNA matches it firmly. Where a row states a size, it is once, few, many or the class of an expanded clone; other rows omit it.

NA,TRBJ2-3,TRBD2,TRBV29-1,CSYLGGRESDTQYF,TGCAGCTACCTGGGCGGGAGGGAATCAGATACGCAGTATTTT
NA,TRBJ1-5,NA,TRBV6-1,CASSESGGRYQPQHF,TGTGCCAGCAGTGAAAGCGGGGGCCGGTATCAGCCCCAGCATTTT
NA,TRBJ2-1,TRBD1,TRBV15,CATSRWGQGNEQFF,TGTGCCACCAGCAGATGGGGACAGGGCAATGAGCAGTTCTTC
NA,TRBJ1-2,NA,TRBV12-3/TRBV12-4,CASSREGPYGYTF,TGTGCCAGCAGCCGGGAGGGGCCCTATGGCTACACCTTC
NA,TRBJ1-2,TRBD1,TRBV19,CASSVPTGNGYTF,TGTGCCAGTAGTGTACCGACAGGGAATGGCTACACCTTC
few,TRBJ1-3,NA,TRBV18,CASLQGIADTIYF,TGTGCCAGCCTACAGGGAATTGCGGACACCATATATTTT
NA,TRBJ1-1,NA,TRBV7-2,CASSPRGVDSNTEAFF,TGTGCCAGCAGCCCCCGCGGGGTGGACTCAAACACTGAAGCTTTCTTT
NA,TRBJ2-1,NA,TRBV28,CASSLIPPRERVFF,TGTGCCAGCAGTTTAATCCCGCCCCGGGAGAGAGTGTTCTTC
NA,TRBJ2-5,TRBD1,TRBV5-1,CASSFEGAGETQYF,TGCGCCAGCAGCTTTGAGGGGGCAGGGGAGACCCAGTACTTC
NA,TRBJ1-2,NA,TRBV19,CASSITGDYGYTF,TGTGCCAGTAGTATCACCGGGGACTATGGCTACACCTTC
few,TRBJ2-2,TRBD2,TRBV6-5,CASSYAGLAGVGELFF,TGTGCCAGCAGTTACGCGGGACTAGCGGGAGTCGGGGAGCTGTTTTTT
NA,TRBJ1-1,TRBD1,TRBV4-1,CASSELLTGDYTEAFF,TGCGCCAGCAGCGAACTCCTTACAGGGGATTATACTGAAGCTTTCTTT
once,TRBJ2-7,NA,TRBV5-1,CASSSQGIIGDEQYF,TGCGCCAGCAGCTCTCAGGGGATCATTGGGGACGAGCAGTACTTC